This is a list of T cell receptor beta chains from one sample in a study of shared T cell receptors in the human thymus. The table came from immunoSEQ multiplex PCR; TCRdb's copy has only in-frame clones and leaves some out. The table includes more than 550,000 clones, around 87% detected once. The sample was also reused in another study, on human thymus T cells.

Sequencing was done on a sample of thymocytes. The receptors were sampled from a boy under three years old with a congenital heart defect. The CDR3 runs from the conserved cysteine through the conserved F or W. A D gene is named only where the DNA matches it firmly. For some rows the clone size is stated as once, few or many, or as a class when expanded; others skip it.

J gene,clone size,D gene,V gene,CDR3 length,CDR3 DNA,CDR3 protein
TRBJ2-1,.,.,TRBV7-4,11,TGTGCCAGCAGCTTTATGAGTGAGCAGTTCTTC,CASSFMSEQFF
TRBJ2-7,.,.,TRBV6-5,16,TGTGCCAGCAGTTACTCCACATCCGGGACTGACTACGAGCAGTACTTC,CASSYSTSGTDYEQYF
TRBJ1-1,.,TRBD1,TRBV7-2,20,TGTGCCAGCAGCTTAGCTCCCAGACAGGGGTGTTTTGGGAAACACACTGAAGCTTTCTTT,CASSLAPRQGCFGKHTEAFF
TRBJ1-2,.,.,TRBV2,8,TGTGCCAGCAGTCTTGACACCTTC,CASSLDTF
TRBJ2-2,once,TRBD1,TRBV4-3,17,TGCGCCAGCAGCCAAGATCCGGGACAGGGGGCCACCGGGGAGCTGTTTTTT,CASSQDPGQGATGELFF
TRBJ2-1,.,TRBD2,TRBV4-3,18,TGCGCCAGCAGCCAAGTGGAATCGATAGCGGGAGGCTACAATGAGCAGTTCTTC,CASSQVESIAGGYNEQFF
TRBJ2-7,.,TRBD2,TRBV9,14,TGTGCCAGCAGCGGCGGACTAGCGGGAGACGAGCAGTACTTC,CASSGGLAGDEQYF
TRBJ1-4,.,.,TRBV5-1,16,TGCGCCAGCAGCTTGGGCCCCGCGGTCAAAAATGAAAAACTGTTTTTT,CASSLGPAVKNEKLFF
TRBJ2-1,.,TRBD2,TRBV10-1,13,TGCGCCAGCAGGGGGCAGGGGCTAGCGGGAATGTTCTTC,CASRGQGLAGMFF
TRBJ2-1,once,TRBD1,TRBV9,14,TGTGCCAGCAGCGTGCAGGGGGAATGGAATGAGCAGTTCTTC,CASSVQGEWNEQFF
TRBJ1-1,.,TRBD1,TRBV27,13,TGTGCCAGCAGCCAGGACAGGGCCGGTGAAGCTTTCTTT,CASSQDRAGEAFF
TRBJ2-7,.,TRBD2,TRBV27,15,TGTGCCAGCAGGAACGGGACTAGCGGATTATACGAGCAGTACTTC,CASRNGTSGLYEQYF
TRBJ1-3,.,.,TRBV28,14,TGTGCCAGCAGTTTCTCTCCCTCTGGAAACACCATATATTTT,CASSFSPSGNTIYF
TRBJ2-7,once,TRBD1,TRBV2,16,TGTGCCATCTCCATCTACACAGGGGACGAACTCTACGAGCAGTACTTC,CAISIYTGDELYEQYF
TRBJ1-6,few,.,TRBV28,15,TGTGCCAGCAATACTTCGGGACACGGTAATTCACCCCTCCACTTT,CASNTSGHGNSPLHF
TRBJ2-7,.,TRBD1,TRBV25-1,14,TGTGCCAGCAGTCCGAGGGGGCGCGGCTACGAGCAGTACTTC,CASSPRGRGYEQYF
TRBJ2-7,.,TRBD2,TRBV25-1,16,TGTGCCAGCAGTGAAGGGACTAGCGGGATCCCCTACGAGCAGTACTTC,CASSEGTSGIPYEQYF
TRBJ2-7,.,.,TRBV7-2,18,TGTGCCAGCAGAAATCCCGGGACAACGGACTTAAGCTCCTACGAGCAGTACTTC,CASRNPGTTDLSSYEQYF
TRBJ1-1,.,.,TRBV4-1,14,TGCGCCAGCAGCCTGGGGCAGAGAAACACTGAAGCTTTCTTT,CASSLGQRNTEAFF
TRBJ1-5,.,TRBD1,TRBV15,15,TGTGCCACCAGCACGGGACAGGCTAACAATCAGCCCCAGCATTTT,CATSTGQANNQPQHF
TRBJ2-1,.,.,TRBV13,17,TGTGCCAGCAGCCGCCGGGACAACGATCACTCCTACAATGAGCAGTTCTTC,CASSRRDNDHSYNEQFF
TRBJ2-4,once,.,TRBV7-6,16,TGTGCCAGCAGCCCGAGCGTGTTACTAGCCAAAAACATTCAGTACTTC,CASSPSVLLAKNIQYF
TRBJ1-1,few,TRBD1,TRBV4-3,18,TGCGCCAGCAGCCGAGACATGCCGAACGGGACAGACAACACTGAAGCTTTCTTT,CASSRDMPNGTDNTEAFF
TRBJ2-7,.,.,TRBV7-3,15,TGTGCCAGCAGTCCGTATGGGAGGAGCTCCTACGAGCAGTACTTC,CASSPYGRSSYEQYF
TRBJ1-4,.,.,TRBV11-2,17,TGTGCCAGCAAGGCTCGGGGGGCCCTACCAACTAATGAAAAACTGTTTTTT,CASKARGALPTNEKLFF
TRBJ1-2,.,TRBD1,TRBV28,14,TGTGCCAGCAGCTACAGGGGGACTAACTATGGCTACACCTTC,CASSYRGTNYGYTF
TRBJ2-7,once,TRBD2,TRBV27,13,TGTGCCAGCAGTACGGGACTAGCCTACGAGCAGTACTTC,CASSTGLAYEQYF
TRBJ1-6,.,.,TRBV21-1,18,TGTGCCAGCAGCCGCGGGCCGGGAGGGGACTCCTATAATTCACCCCTCCACTTT,CASSRGPGGDSYNSPLHF
TRBJ2-7,.,.,TRBV6-5,13,TGTGCCAGCCGAGGGGGTTTTGTCTACGAGCAGTACTTC,CASRGGFVYEQYF
TRBJ1-6,.,TRBD1,TRBV4-1,17,TGCGCCAGCAGCCCCGAGACAGGGGAAGGCTATAATTCACCCCTCCACTTT,CASSPETGEGYNSPLHF
TRBJ2-7,.,TRBD1,TRBV7-2,15,TGTGCCAGCAGACCAGGACAGGTGCCCACCTACGAGCAGTACTTC,CASRPGQVPTYEQYF
TRBJ2-7,.,.,TRBV14,16,TGTGCCAGCAGCCAAGATTTGGGGAGTGGGGCCTACGAGCAGTACTTC,CASSQDLGSGAYEQYF
TRBJ2-2,.,.,TRBV10-2,15,TGCGCCAGCAGTTTGCAGGCAGGGAACACCGGGGAGCTGTTTTTT,CASSLQAGNTGELFF
TRBJ2-7,.,TRBD2,TRBV7-2,16,TGTGCCAGCAGCTCACCTTGGCGGGAGATCTCCTACGAGCAGTACTTC,CASSSPWREISYEQYF
TRBJ2-7,.,TRBD1,TRBV7-6,16,TGTGCCAGCAGCTTAGGAACCCCGGGACAGCCCTACGAGCAGTACTTC,CASSLGTPGQPYEQYF
TRBJ1-5,.,TRBD1,TRBV28,17,TGTGCCAGCAGTCCCAGTCCAGGACAGGGTGGGGATCAGCCCCAGCATTTT,CASSPSPGQGGDQPQHF
TRBJ1-5,.,.,TRBV4-3,16,TGCGCCAGCAGCCAAAAGGGAGTTCTTGGGAATCAGCCCCAGCATTTT,CASSQKGVLGNQPQHF
TRBJ1-3,.,.,TRBV6-5,14,TGTGCCAGCAGGAAGGGGTTCTCTGGAAACACCATATATTTT,CASRKGFSGNTIYF
TRBJ2-1,.,TRBD2,TRBV19,17,TGTGCCAGTAGTAAAGGACTAGCGGGAGAGATCTACAATGAGCAGTTCTTC,CASSKGLAGEIYNEQFF
TRBJ1-1,.,TRBD1,TRBV27,15,TGTGCCAGCAGTTCAAACAGGGGAGGGAACACTGAAGCTTTCTTT,CASSSNRGGNTEAFF